A selection of T cell receptor beta chains follows, all from one sample in a study of control samples from healthy donors and cancer patients. This table comes from immunoSEQ multiplex PCR, and its TCRdb copy is limited to in-frame clones, with some not included. The sample shows 22,000 or so clones, approximately 90% of them seen only once. Sequences were obtained from PBMCs. The receptors shown here come from a woman aged 60-75 years with head and neck cancer. Each CDR3 is given with its conserved first and last residue. D genes are given only for firm matches. For some rows the clone size is stated as once, few or many, or as a class when expanded; others skip it.

J | V | size | D | CDR3 | DNA
TRBJ2-1 | TRBV7-3 | - | - | CASSLRQGQGNEQFF | TGTGCCAGCAGCTTACGGCAGGGGCAGGGCAATGAGCAGTTCTTC
TRBJ2-5 | TRBV4-1 | - | - | CASRPGRDQETQYF | TGCGCCAGCAGACCGGGACGGGATCAAGAGACCCAGTACTTC
TRBJ1-5 | TRBV5-1 | - | - | CASSFGGGESQPQHF | TGCGCCAGCAGCTTTGGAGGGGGGGAGAGTCAGCCCCAGCATTTT
TRBJ2-7 | TRBV27 | - | TRBD2 | CASSTLGGLAGYEQYF | TGTGCCAGCAGTACTCTTGGGGGACTAGCAGGCTACGAGCAGTACTTC
TRBJ1-2 | TRBV19 | - | - | CASSISGTYYTF | TGTGCCAGTAGTATCTCCGGGACCTACTACACCTTC
TRBJ2-3 | TRBV11-3 | - | TRBD2 | CASSRGTSGGGTDTQYF | TGTGCCAGCAGCCGCGGGACTAGCGGAGGGGGCACAGATACGCAGTATTTT
TRBJ2-3 | TRBV6-4 | - | TRBD1 | CASSADRGDTQYF | TGTGCCAGCAGTGCCGACAGGGGGGATACGCAGTATTTT
TRBJ2-5 | TRBV5-1 | - | - | CASSPEGRYETQYF | TGCGCCAGCAGCCCGGAGGGCCGGTACGAGACCCAGTACTTC
TRBJ2-7 | TRBV7-2 | - | - | CASSFPATQGSQYEQYF | TGTGCCAGCAGCTTCCCCGCAACACAGGGCTCCCAATACGAGCAGTACTTC
TRBJ1-4 | TRBV27 | - | - | CASSLLGTGGEKLFF | TGTGCCAGCAGTTTACTTGGGACCGGCGGCGAAAAACTGTTTTTT
TRBJ2-2 | TRBV24-1 | once | TRBD2 | CATSDLTSDTGELFF | TGTGCCACCAGTGATTTGACTAGCGACACCGGGGAGCTGTTTTTT
TRBJ1-1 | TRBV30 | - | TRBD1 | CAWGRGLGTEAFF | TGTGCCTGGGGGAGGGGGCTGGGTACTGAAGCTTTCTTT
TRBJ1-1 | TRBV10-3 | - | TRBD1 | CAIRRTGKINTEAFF | TGTGCCATCAGGCGGACAGGGAAGATAAACACTGAAGCTTTCTTT
TRBJ1-4 | TRBV24-1 | - | - | CATSGATPGQPKRTNEKLFF | TGTGCCACCAGTGGAGCTACCCCGGGACAACCAAAGAGGACTAATGAAAAACTGTTTTTT
TRBJ2-1 | TRBV27 | - | TRBD2 | CASSFGLAGVSEQFF | TGTGCCAGCAGTTTTGGACTAGCGGGAGTGAGTGAGCAGTTCTTC
TRBJ2-6 | TRBV11-2 | - | - | CASSSRTRAPSGANVLTF | TGTGCCAGCAGCTCCCGGACGAGGGCACCCTCTGGGGCCAACGTCCTGACTTTC
TRBJ1-1 | TRBV7-3 | - | - | CASRVGTHTEAFF | TGTGCCAGCAGGGTCGGGACGCACACTGAAGCTTTCTTT
TRBJ2-1 | TRBV6-5 | - | - | CASRRVARSYNEQFF | TGTGCCAGCAGGAGGGTAGCGAGATCCTACAATGAGCAGTTCTTC
TRBJ2-5 | TRBV29-1 | - | TRBD2 | CSVASGLGEETQYF | TGCAGCGTAGCGAGCGGACTAGGAGAAGAGACCCAGTACTTC
TRBJ1-5 | TRBV30 | - | - | CAWSVGVGHLNQPQHF | TGTGCCTGGAGTGTAGGGGTAGGCCACTTGAATCAGCCCCAGCATTTT
TRBJ2-7 | TRBV6-5 | - | TRBD1 | CASSYRDRVGQQYF | TGTGCCAGCAGTTACCGGGACAGGGTGGGTCAACAATACTTC
TRBJ2-7 | TRBV27 | - | TRBD2 | CASSLRGTGPSYEQYF | TGTGCCAGCAGTTTGCGGGGGACTGGCCCTTCCTACGAGCAGTACTTC
TRBJ2-1 | TRBV13 | - | TRBD1 | CASSPRDRVPRAYNEQFF | TGTGCCAGCAGCCCTCGGGACAGGGTCCCCAGGGCCTACAATGAGCAGTTCTTC
TRBJ1-3 | TRBV27 | - | - | CASSLSAGLPGNTIYF | TGTGCCAGCAGTTTATCGGCAGGACTTCCTGGAAACACCATATATTTT
TRBJ2-4 | TRBV27 | - | - | CASSFGRSIAKNIQYF | TGTGCCAGCAGTTTCGGCAGGTCAATAGCCAAAAACATTCAGTACTTC
TRBJ2-7 | TRBV7-9 | once | - | CASSSEPRRGNEQYF | TGTGCCAGCAGCTCGGAGCCCCGTCGGGGAAACGAGCAGTACTTC
TRBJ2-7 | TRBV5-1 | - | - | CASSLNGGFYEQYF | TGCGCCAGCAGCCTCAATGGGGGGTTCTACGAGCAGTACTTC
TRBJ2-6 | TRBV5-4 | - | - | CASTKASVSPHSGANVLTF | TGTGCCAGCACCAAGGCCAGTGTCAGCCCTCACTCTGGGGCCAACGTCCTGACTTTC
TRBJ1-1 | TRBV27 | - | TRBD1 | CASSPWTGGVDTEAFF | TGTGCCAGCAGTCCCTGGACAGGGGGCGTGGACACTGAAGCTTTCTTT
TRBJ2-7 | TRBV10-3 | - | TRBD2 | CAINNLAGGKDEQYF | TGTGCCATCAATAACCTAGCGGGAGGGAAGGACGAGCAGTACTTC
TRBJ2-1 | TRBV28 | few | - | CASTPLQGLHNEQFF | TGTGCCAGCACCCCCCTGCAGGGACTTCACAATGAGCAGTTCTTC
TRBJ2-7 | TRBV4-1 | - | - | CASSQGPTGGSYEQYF | TGCGCCAGCAGCCAAGGGCCGACAGGTGGAAGCTACGAGCAGTACTTC
TRBJ1-6 | TRBV9 | - | - | CASSSFPTGRPEAPLHF | TGTGCCAGCAGCTCCTTCCCAACGGGGCGGCCCGAGGCACCCCTCCACTTT
TRBJ2-2 | TRBV27 | - | - | CASSLSTGYGTGELFF | TGTGCCAGCAGTTTATCCACAGGGTATGGCACCGGGGAGCTGTTTTTT
TRBJ1-2 | TRBV29-1 | - | - | CGVEEAAVTFIGYTF | TGCGGCGTTGAAGAGGCGGCTGTAACGTTTATCGGCTACACCTTC
TRBJ2-5 | TRBV18 | once | - | CASSPKGPKETQYF | TGTGCCAGCTCACCAAAGGGGCCCAAAGAGACCCAGTACTTC
TRBJ2-3 | TRBV28 | - | - | CASSLAGSTDTQYF | TGTGCCAGCAGTTTAGCGGGGAGCACAGATACGCAGTATTTT
TRBJ2-1 | TRBV28 | - | TRBD1 | CASSLGQGSYNEQFF | TGTGCCAGCAGTTTAGGACAGGGGAGCTACAATGAGCAGTTCTTC